Following are 20 T cell receptor beta chains from one sample sequenced in a study of shared clonotypes between healthy human individuals. Terminally differentiated effector memory CD45RA+ cells were excluded from the naive CD8 cells, which were CD45RO-negative and positively selected for CCR7. Assay used: immunoSEQ multiplex PCR; TCRdb lists only in-frame clones, some missing. The sample records millions of clones, 85% to 95% being singletons. Input material: naive CD8+ T cells from PBMCs. These receptors were collected from a man between 18 and 35 years old in good health. Some clones in this sample may be carry-over from other donors' samples.

The V and J genes are TRBV6-5 and TRBJ2-1; D ambiguous. CDR3 length: 13 residues. With 6 bases removed from V and 6 bases from J, the gap between germline ends came to 12 bases. Germline lookup yields CDR1 MNHEY and CDR2 SVGAGI. The CDR3 region has the DNA TGTGCCAGCAGAGATCATCCGGGCAATGAGCAGTTCTTC. Translation: CASRDHPGNEQFF.

This chain connects TRBV4-1 to TRBJ2-1; possibly TRBD2 for D (6 bases). The V end was cut by 10 bases, the J end by 2 bases, with 15 bases between. The CDR3 covers 14 residues. The V gene's germline CDR1 is MGHRA and CDR2 YSYEKL. The CDR3 DNA sequence: TGCGCCACAGCGGGTCTGGGGGCCTACAATGAGCAGTTCTTC. It translates to CATAGLGAYNEQFF.

About this clone itself: Other DNA variants within this sample encode the same CDR3. The V and J genes are TRBV7-8 and TRBJ2-7; a weak D match, TRBD2 (6 bases). Germline V gene sequence: CDR1 SGHVS, CDR2 FQNEAQ. CDR3 length: 15 amino acids. V lost 0 bases to trimming and J lost 0 bases, with 9 bases between them. The CDR3 loop reads CASSLASGSSYEQYF. Written as DNA, the CDR3 is TGTGCCAGCAGCTTAGCTTCCGGGAGCTCCTACGAGCAGTACTTC.

Concerning this clone itself: Other DNA sequences in this sample translate to the same CDR3. The genes are TRBV28 and TRBJ2-7; 11 bases are a match to TRBD2. Germline V gene lookup returns CDR1 MDHEN and CDR2 SYDVKM. This CDR3 comprises 15 residues. With 3 bases clipped from V and 2 bases from J, the junction kept 3 bases outside the gene matches. CDR3 in amino acids: CASSLIAGGPYEQYF. CDR3 bases: TGTGCCAGCAGTTTGATAGCGGGAGGGCCCTACGAGCAGTACTTC.

The DNA of the CDR3 is TGCGCCAGCAGCCAATTGGACGGTCTACAAGAGACCCAGTACTTC. Protein sequence: CASSQLDGLQETQYF. This sequence joins TRBV4-1 and TRBJ2-5, with D unclear. The CDR3 totals 15 residues. Trimming took 2 bases from V and 2 from J, leaving 12 bases between them. CDR1 MGHRA and CDR2 YSYEKL come from the germline V gene.

This clone was recorded only once. The chain combines TRBV7-2 with TRBJ1-2; no clear D gene. V lost 0 bases to trimming and J lost 6 bases, with 14 bases between them. This CDR3 has 15 amino acids. CDR1 is SGHTA, CDR2 FQGNSA, per germline. CDR3 nucleotide sequence: TGTGCCAGCAGCTTAGCGCGGCGGGGAACCGATGGCTACACCTTC. Its translation is CASSLARRGTDGYTF.

The J gene is TRBJ1-2, the V gene TRBV29-1, with D hard to call. The CDR3 extends over 10 amino acids. Germline V gene sequence: CDR1 SQVTM, CDR2 ANQGSEA. V lost 2 bases and J lost 7, with 5 bases in between. CDR3 in amino acids: CSVEWSGYTF. CDR3 sequence (DNA): TGCAGCGTTGAATGGAGTGGCTACACCTTC.

V is TRBV4-1 and J is TRBJ2-3; D is possibly TRBD1 (5 bases). There are 17 residues in the CDR3. The ends were cut back, 0 bases at V and 4 bases at J, with 17 bases in the middle. Looked up from germline, CDR1 is MGHRA and CDR2 is YSYEKL. In DNA, the CDR3 is TGCGCCAGCAGCCAAGATCAGGGCAGGATGGTCCCAGATACGCAGTATTTT. Its translation: CASSQDQGRMVPDTQYF.

The CDR3 loop reads CASSLGPDTNLWGGGEQYF. The CDR3 region has the DNA TGTGCCAGCAGCCTAGGCCCGGACACAAACTTGTGGGGAGGCGGCGAGCAGTACTTC. The chain joins TRBV28 to TRBJ2-7; a possible D gene is TRBD2 (6 bases). The V end lost 6 bases, the J end lost 6 bases, and 33 bases lay between the germline ends. The CDR3 has 19 amino acids. From germline, CDR1 is MDHEN and CDR2 SYDVKM.

CDR3 residues: CASSGIGREQYF. Written as DNA, the CDR3 is TGTGCCAGCAGCGGTATCGGTCGCGAGCAGTACTTC. The gene calls are TRBV7-9 and TRBJ2-7; D is unclear. V lost 5 bases and J 6 bases, leaving 11 bases between the germline ends. CDR1 and CDR2 (germline): SEHNR, FQNEAQ (reference sequence). CDR3 size: 12 residues.

V usage is TRBV5-1 and J usage is TRBJ2-7; D tentatively reads TRBD1 or TRBD2 (6 bases each). Germline V gene data show CDR1 as SGHRS and CDR2 as YFSETQ. Trimming took off 6 bases at V and 5 bases at J, with 9 bases between the two ends. The CDR3 has 11 residues. CDR3 protein: CASTGGDEQYF. The DNA of the CDR3 is TGCGCCAGCACCGGGGGCGACGAGCAGTACTTC. The complete variable domain, with remaining parts taken from reference TRBV5-1 and TRBJ2-7, reads KAGVTQTPRYLIKTRGQQVTLSCSPISGHRSVSWYQQTPGQGLQFLFEYFSETQRNKGNFPGRFSGRQFSNSRSEMNVSTLELGDSALYLCASTGGDEQYFGPGTRLTVT.

This clone has only one observation. As DNA, the CDR3 is TGTGCCAGCAGCTTATACGCTAGCGGCCCGGCCTACGAGCAGTACTTC. Amino acid sequence: CASSLYASGPAYEQYF. The chain employs TRBV7-6 and TRBJ2-7; TRBD2 matches 7 bases. CDR3 length: 16 amino acids. The trim removed 2 bases at V and 2 bases at J, leaving 9 bases unmatched. Germline values: CDR1 SGHVS, CDR2 FNYEAQ.

The V call is TRBV7-8, the J call TRBJ2-1; perhaps TRBD2 as D (5 bases). The CDR3 runs to 14 residues. CDR1 SGHVS and CDR2 FQNEAQ come from the germline V gene. The V end lost 6 bases, the J end lost 9 bases, and 18 bases lay between the germline ends. This chain's CDR3 is CASRSGADGPEQFF. The CDR3 nucleotides are TGTGCCAGCAGGAGCGGAGCCGACGGACCTGAGCAGTTCTTC.

The chain recombines TRBV7-9 with TRBJ2-3, with a tentative D call TRBD1 (6 bases). CDR1 SEHNR and CDR2 FQNEAQ come from the germline V gene (reference sequence). The CDR3 consists of 15 residues. The V and J ends lost 3 bases and 2 bases respectively, with 12 bases between them. CDR3 bases: TGTGCCAGCAGCTTTCTGGACAGCCCCACAGATACGCAGTATTTT. This codes for CASSFLDSPTDTQYF.

This clone was counted a few times. Other nucleotide sequences from this sample produce the same CDR3. The V gene is TRBV19, the J gene TRBJ1-5; D is unclear. The CDR3 covers 13 residues. Trimming took off 1 base at V and 7 bases at J, with 8 bases between the two ends. The V gene's germline CDR1 is LNHDA and CDR2 SQIVND (reference sequence). The CDR3 sequence: CASSIVGGQPQHF. The CDR3 coding sequence is TGTGCCAGTAGTATAGTTGGAGGGCAGCCCCAGCATTTT.

J is TRBJ1-1 and V is TRBV19; no reliable D call. Trimming took off 1 base at V and 7 bases at J, with 16 bases between the two ends. Germline V gives CDR1 LNHDA, CDR2 SQIVND (reference sequence). CDR3 size: 15 residues. CDR3 in DNA: TGTGCCAGTAGTATAGCAGTTCACCGTCCCGGTGAAGCTTTCTTT. This sequence encodes CASSIAVHRPGEAFF. Looking up the rest from reference TRBV19 and TRBJ1-1 gives the full variable domain: DGGITQSPKYLFRKEGQNVTLSCEQNLNHDAMYWYRQDPGQGLRLIYYSQIVNDFQKGDIAEGYSVSREKKESFPLTVTSAQKNPTAFYLCASSIAVHRPGEAFFGQGTRLTVV.

DNA for the CDR3: TGTGCCAGCAGTTACTGGGCGGGAGGCTCCTACAATGAGCAGTTCTTC. Translation: CASSYWAGGSYNEQFF. The chain carries TRBV6-6 and TRBJ2-1, with 8 bases fitting TRBD2. Trimming took 1 base from V and 0 from J; bases not matched to a gene: 2. CDR1 is MNHNY and CDR2 is SVGAGI in the germline V gene (reference sequence). This CDR3 contains 16 residues.

The J gene is TRBJ1-4, the V gene TRBV29-1; D remains unclear. With 5 bases removed from V and 7 bases from J, the gap between germline ends came to 5 bases. The germline V gene encodes CDR1 SQVTM and CDR2 ANQGSEA. CDR3 length: 10 amino acids. The CDR3 sequence is CSVQAEKLFF. The CDR3 DNA follows: TGCAGCGTTCAGGCTGAAAAACTGTTTTTT.

This clone was counted a single time. The chain couples TRBV25-1 to TRBJ2-5; D gene ambiguous. The CDR3 is made up of 14 amino acids. Trimming shortened V by 4 bases and J by 4 bases, and 13 bases separated the two germline ends. Per the germline V gene, CDR1 is MGHDK and CDR2 is SYGVNS. CDR3: CASSGEQWGETQYF. CDR3 bases: TGTGCCAGCAGTGGGGAACAATGGGGAGAGACCCAGTACTTC.

The J gene is TRBJ2-3, the V gene TRBV7-8, with D possibly called TRBD1 or TRBD2 (5 bases each). The V gene lost 5 bases and the J gene lost 4 bases, with 16 bases spanning the gap. The CDR3 sequence is 15 residues long. Germline CDR1 and CDR2: SGHVS and FQNEAQ. CDR3 DNA sequence: TGTGCCAGCAGCCAAGAGGTCGGGGCCCCAGATACGCAGTATTTT. Its protein is CASSQEVGAPDTQYF.